Shown below are 2 T cell receptor beta chains from a single sample sequenced in a study of T-cell memory formation after mild COVID-19. TCRdb recomputed calls from the 5' RACE reads with MiXCR, one row per CDR3 protein. The sample includes approximately 560,000 distinct CDR3 sequences, approximately 15% of them seen just once. The sample was PBMCs or a T cell subset sorted from them (not recorded which). These receptors all come from an adult woman who had mild COVID-19 (a few samples of this study predate the infection). Cell type and time point are not known.

The chain employs TRBV19 and TRBJ1-1; D perhaps matches TRBD1 (6 bases). V shed 5 bases and J shed 7 bases, with 20 bases lying between them. CDR1 LNHDA and CDR2 SQIVND come from the germline V gene (reference sequence). The CDR3 has 15 residues. The CDR3 protein is CASSPPAGGKDEAFF. The CDR3 nucleotides read TGTGCCAGTAGTCCCCCCGCGGGGGGCAAAGATGAAGCTTTCTTT.

The chain links TRBV28 to TRBJ1-1; D remains unclear. CDR3 length: 15 amino acids. Trimming pared 8 bases from V and 2 bases from J, leaving 18 bases between. CDR1 is MDHEN and CDR2 is SYDVKM in the germline V gene. CDR3 amino acids: CASGGETAVNTEAFF. CDR3 sequence (DNA): TGTGCCAGCGGTGGCGAAACGGCCGTAAACACTGAAGCTTTCTTT.